The entry below describes one TCR beta chain. Its antigen is undetermined. This specimen belongs to a study of CXCR3-negative and CXCR3-positive naive CD8 T cells. Overall study: The study obtained 140 million or so TRB reads, about 1.5 +/- 0.3 million per library. Study-wide points: Within a donor, both naive subsets shared TRBV-TRBJ usage, unlike memory cells. Both naive subsets carried similar amounts of surface CD5, so TCR strength was inferred from TRB CDR3 properties.

The method, 5' RACE with UMI labels, was used to prepare the TRB cDNA libraries. TCRdb reprocessed the 5' RACE reads and reports one entry per CDR3 protein, with no DNA. The sample has roughly 89,000 distinct CDR3 sequences. Cells classed as naive CD8+ T cells were CD45RO-CCR7+CD27+CD95-. The CDR3 is 18 amino acids. Per germline, CDR1 SGHDN and CDR2 FVKESK. This sequence was found in a human donor in good health. Some clones in this sample may be carry-over from other donors' samples. Source material: naive CXCR3- CD8+ T cells from blood. The subset: CD45RO-CCR7+CD27+CD95- naive CD8+ T cells lacking CXCR3 (TNR3-). The V and J genes are TRBV14 and TRBJ2-5; TCRdb's D call, TRBD2, is unchecked because there is no DNA. This chain's CDR3 is CASSGTGLGLAGQETQYF. Looking up the rest from reference TRBV14 and TRBJ2-5 gives the full variable domain: EAGVTQFPSHSVIEKGQTVTLRCDPISGHDNLYWYRRVMGKEIKFLLHFVKESKQDESGMPNNRFLAERTGGTYSTLKVQPAELEDSGVYFCASSGTGLGLAGQETQYFGPGTRLLVL.